These 18 T cell receptor beta chains were all obtained from the same sample, sequenced in a study of T cell responses to AZD1222 COVID-19 vaccine (dated by TCRdb to the early 2020s). In light of the paper, this sample's time point label describes: about 28 days (+/-7) after the second vaccine dose. The treatment or condition label here, explained by the study, means: meningococcal conjugate vaccine given as trial control. The method behind the library was the immunoSEQ multiplex PCR assay. TCRdb took this table from immuneACCESS and kept in-frame rearrangements with V and J called. Such tables lack part of the clones; where checked against another copy, unresolved V genes explain under half of the gap, and the rest is unexplained. This sample has approximately 140,000 clones in its table, and about 90% of those were observed once. The ten largest clones add up to around 6.9% of the sample. Sequences were derived from peripheral blood, sampled 28 days after the second dose of the MenACWY control vaccine. These TCRs come from an adult who received the MenACWY meningococcal vaccine as a control.

For the CDR3, the DNA is TGTGCCACCAGCCCCGGACAGGGGAGCCAAGAGACCCAGTACTTC. Protein: CATSPGQGSQETQYF. The chain has TRBV15 and TRBJ2-5, with TRBD1 matching 9 bases. The trim removed 5 bases at V and 1 base at J, leaving 5 bases unmatched. The CDR3 consists of 15 residues. Looked up from germline, CDR1 is LNHNV and CDR2 is YYDKDF (reference sequence).

The rearrangement uses TRBV28 and TRBJ2-4, with D possibly matching TRBD1 (5 bases). This CDR3 comprises 16 residues. Germline assignment: CDR1 MDHEN and CDR2 SYDVKM. V lost 4 bases, J lost 0 bases, and 13 bases lay in between. The CDR3 reads CASSSPDSLAKNIQYF. The CDR3 DNA follows: TGTGCCAGCAGTTCTCCCGACAGCTTAGCCAAAAACATTCAGTACTTC.

V gene TRBV7-2 combines with J gene TRBJ1-6, with D possibly matching TRBD1 (5 bases). The CDR3 loop spans 15 amino acids. The V end was cut by 5 bases, the J end by 9 bases, with 17 bases between. Germline CDR1 SGHTA, CDR2 FQGNSA. CDR3 sequence (DNA): TGTGCCAGCAGCCAAGGTTTCAGGGAGGTTTCACCCCTCCACTTT. Translation: CASSQGFREVSPLHF.

This chain uses TRBV18 with TRBJ2-5; D is perhaps TRBD2 (5 bases). Germline assignment: CDR1 KGHSH and CDR2 LQKENI. The V end lost 3 bases, the J end lost 4 bases, and 15 bases lay between the germline ends. The CDR3 is 15 amino acids. CDR3 coding DNA: TGTGCCAGCTCACCCGAGGGTCGAGCCCGAGAGACCCAGTACTTC. The encoded protein is CASSPEGRARETQYF.

As DNA, the CDR3 is TGCGCCAGCAGCCAAGACTCCTCAGCGGGGGCCCACTACAATGAGCAGTTCTTC. Translating gives CASSQDSSAGAHYNEQFF. This rearrangement joins TRBV4-3 to TRBJ2-1, with TRBD2 identical over 8 bases. In germline, CDR1 is LGHNA, CDR2 YSLEER. The CDR3 totals 18 residues. The ends lost 0 bases at V and 3 bases at J; junction bases unmatched: 10.

This chain links TRBV2 with TRBJ2-1, with 8 bases that match TRBD2. Germline V gene lookup returns CDR1 SNHLY and CDR2 FYNNEI. The V gene end was trimmed by 7 bases and the J gene end by 7 bases; junction bases not matched to a gene: 12. The CDR3 is 15 residues long. CDR3 in DNA: TGTGCCAGCAACCGTGGCGGGGGGAGTTTTAATGAGCAGTTCTTC. It specifies CASNRGGGSFNEQFF.

The genes are TRBV12-5 and TRBJ1-2; 10 bases agree with TRBD1. After removal of 5 bases from V and 5 bases from J, the junction contained 8 bases not matched to a gene. CDR1 and CDR2 from the germline V gene are LGHNT and FRNRAP. The CDR3 totals 15 residues. In DNA, the CDR3 is TGTGCTAGTGGTAACCCGGGACAGGGGATTTATGGCTACACCTTC. It encodes CASGNPGQGIYGYTF.

The chain has TRBV24-1 and TRBJ2-3, with 14 positions matching TRBD2. This CDR3 spans 16 amino acids. Germline CDR1 reads KGHDR; CDR2 reads SFDVKD. Unmatched junction bases numbered 5, after V lost 5 bases and J lost 5 bases. The CDR3 protein is CATSGRTSGGRDTQYF. In nucleotides, the CDR3 is TGTGCCACCAGTGGCCGGACTAGCGGGGGGCGAGATACGCAGTATTTT.

CDR3 region: CASSMSNGKSEKLFF. The CDR3 region has the DNA TGTGCCAGTAGTATGTCCAACGGGAAGAGTGAAAAACTGTTTTTT. This chain joins TRBV19 and TRBJ1-4; D is uncertain. Germline CDR1 is LNHDA and CDR2 is SQIVND (reference sequence). CDR3 length: 15 residues. With 3 bases removed from V and 7 bases from J, the gap between germline ends came to 15 bases.

The chain couples TRBV7-2 to TRBJ2-5; weak D call: TRBD1 (5 bases). From germline, CDR1 is SGHTA and CDR2 FQGNSA. The V end was cut by 1 base, the J end by 9 bases, with 21 bases between. CDR3 length equals 16 residues. CDR3 sequence reads: CASSLVTPLGAGSQYF. The CDR3 region has the DNA TGTGCCAGCAGCTTAGTGACACCGCTAGGGGCCGGGTCCCAGTACTTC.

The rearrangement links TRBV12-2 to TRBJ2-1; the table assigns TRBD2, which was not confirmed against the DNA. TRBV12-2 is recorded as a pseudogene. The CDR3 spans 15 residues. The CDR3 sequence is CASRSLAGAHGEQFF. The DNA of the CDR3 is TGTGCAAGTCGCTCGTTAGCGGGAGCCCACGGTGAGCAGTTCTTC.

The chain is built from TRBV2 and TRBJ1-4, with D unresolved. CDR1 is SNHLY, CDR2 FYNNEI, per germline. V was clipped by 8 bases and J by 5 bases, with 15 bases between them. The CDR3 is 14 residues long. In DNA form, the CDR3 reads TGTGCCAGCGCTAGTGGGATGGCCAATGAAAAACTGTTTTTT. Protein product: CASASGMANEKLFF. Filled out from reference TRBV2 and TRBJ1-4, the complete variable domain reads EPEVTQTPSHQVTQMGQEVILRCVPISNHLYFYWYRQILGQKVEFLVSFYNNEISEKSEIFDDQFSVERPDGSNFTLKIRSTKLEDSAMYFCASASGMANEKLFFGSGTQLSVL.

The genes are TRBV28 and TRBJ1-5, with 9 bases identical to TRBD1. From germline, CDR1 is MDHEN and CDR2 SYDVKM. This CDR3 contains 18 residues. With 3 bases clipped from V and 3 bases from J, the junction kept 12 bases outside the gene matches. The CDR3 protein is CASSFSPGQGSHNQPQHF. The CDR3 DNA follows: TGTGCCAGCAGTTTCTCCCCGGGACAGGGATCCCACAATCAGCCCCAGCATTTT.

The chain recombines TRBV13 with TRBJ2-7; D call uncertain. Per germline, CDR1 PRHDT and CDR2 FYEKMQ (reference sequence). CDR3 length: 16 amino acids. Trimming took off 5 bases at V and 3 bases at J, with 20 bases between the two ends. The CDR3 DNA reads TGTGCCAGCAGCATAACGGCCCCTAGTAAGCTCTACGAGCAGTACTTC. Translating gives CASSITAPSKLYEQYF.

A remark on this clone: A read error may produce the germline difference seen at one junction end. The rearrangement uses TRBV7-3 and TRBJ2-5; 8 bases are a match to TRBD1. The CDR3 is made up of 14 amino acids. CDR1 and CDR2 (germline): SGHTA, FQGTGA. The CDR3 here is CASSSGDRQETQYF. As DNA, the CDR3 is TGTGCCAGTAGCTCAGGGGACAGGCAAGAGACCCAGTACTTC.

This rearrangement joins TRBV6-5 to TRBJ2-7, with D unresolved. The CDR3 contains 15 residues. The V gene's germline CDR1 is MNHEY and CDR2 SVGAGI. V was cut by 0 bases and J by 1 base, with 10 bases left in between. The CDR3 DNA reads TGTGCCAGCAGTTACTCGGCGGTATTTTCCTACGAGCAGTACTTC. Translating gives CASSYSAVFSYEQYF.

The gene calls are TRBV25-1 and TRBJ2-1; 13 nucleotides match TRBD2. The V and J ends lost 4 bases and 7 bases, in that order; junction bases with no gene match: 4. The CDR3 length is 15 residues. Germline V gene lookup returns CDR1 MGHDK and CDR2 SYGVNS. The CDR3 loop is CASSGGLAGANEQFF. CDR3 in DNA: TGTGCCAGCAGTGGAGGACTAGCGGGAGCTAATGAGCAGTTCTTC.

This clone was recorded only once. V gene TRBV4-1 combines with J gene TRBJ2-7, with D unresolved. Germline V gene sequence: CDR1 MGHRA, CDR2 YSYEKL. The CDR3 is 16 amino acids. Trimming removed 2 bases from V and 0 bases from J, with 14 bases in between. CDR3 in DNA: TGCGCCAGCAGCCAAAAAACGGGTAAGAGCTCCTACGAGCAGTACTTC. This codes for CASSQKTGKSSYEQYF.